One and the same sample provided the 18 T cell receptor beta chains below, sequenced in a study of blood T cell repertoires in COVID-19. TCRdb keeps only in-frame clones here, not all; method: immunoSEQ multiplex PCR. The table lists hundreds of thousands of clones, about 87% of them singletons. The material sequenced was peripheral blood. These receptors came from a woman in her forties or fifties with COVID-19, enrolled during active disease.

The chain links TRBV30 to TRBJ1-5, with D maybe TRBD1 (5 bases). This CDR3 region has 14 residues. Germline lookup yields CDR1 GTSNPN and CDR2 SVGIG (reference sequence). V gave up 2 bases and J gave up 3 bases, with 11 bases separating them. In DNA, the CDR3 is TGTGCCTGGAGTCCAGGGCAGCACAATCAGCCCCAGCATTTT. Translated, it gives CAWSPGQHNQPQHF.

The chain links TRBV13 to TRBJ2-1; the D gene is possibly TRBD1 (5 bases). Trimming shortened V by 3 bases and J by 2 bases, and 20 bases separated the two germline ends. The germline CDR1 and CDR2 sequences are PRHDT and FYEKMQ (reference sequence). The CDR3 spans 18 residues. This CDR3 is CASSFLPWVLGAYNEQFF. Written as DNA, the CDR3 is TGTGCCAGCAGCTTTTTACCATGGGTGTTAGGGGCCTACAATGAGCAGTTCTTC.

The chain recombines TRBV19 with TRBJ2-2; D remains ambiguous. V was clipped by 6 bases and J by 4 bases, with 18 bases between them. The length of the CDR3 is 16 residues. Per the germline V gene, CDR1 is LNHDA and CDR2 is SQIVND (reference sequence). The chain's CDR3 is CASSYRYGQSTGELFF. CDR3 nucleotides: TGTGCCAGTAGCTACCGTTATGGGCAGAGCACCGGGGAGCTGTTTTTT.

To note about this clone: This same CDR3 is encoded by further DNA sequences in the sample. The chain couples TRBV19 to TRBJ1-5, with D perhaps TRBD1 (5 bases). The germline V and J ends were trimmed by 2 bases and 6 bases, with 11 bases remaining between them. The CDR3 has 14 residues. Germline loops: CDR1 LNHDA, CDR2 SQIVND (reference sequence). The CDR3 region has the DNA TGTGCCAGTAGTATAACAGGCGGGGGTCAGCCCCAGCATTTT. Amino acid sequence: CASSITGGGQPQHF.

The chain is built from TRBV6-5 and TRBJ1-2; 8 nucleotides agree with TRBD1. Germline-derived CDR1 and CDR2 are MNHEY and SVGAGI. The CDR3 contains 16 residues. The junction had 7 bases not matched to a gene; V was cut back by 2 bases and J by 2 bases. The CDR3 reads CASSYTGTGSNYGYTF. The DNA for the CDR3 is TGTGCCAGCAGTTACACCGGGACAGGATCAAACTATGGCTACACCTTC.

This chain links TRBV21-1 with TRBJ2-1; TRBD2, the table's D call, lacks a check against the DNA. TRBV21-1 is a known pseudogene. This CDR3 has 15 amino acids. The DNA of the CDR3 is TGTGCCAGCAGCAAAAAATGCCCCCGGGGCAATGAGCAGTTCTTC. This gives the protein CASSKKCPRGNEQFF.

V is TRBV25-1 and J is TRBJ2-3; tentative D call: TRBD1 (6 bases). Trimming took 4 bases from V and 3 from J, leaving 14 bases between them. Germline CDR1 reads MGHDK; CDR2 reads SYGVNS. The CDR3 runs to 15 residues. DNA of the CDR3: TGTGCCAGCAGTGCTATACAGGGAAGGACAGATACGCAGTATTTT. Translated, it gives CASSAIQGRTDTQYF.

This chain uses TRBV6-5 with TRBJ1-4; D is ambiguous. Trimming took off 5 bases at V and 10 bases at J, with 11 bases between the two ends. Per the germline V gene, CDR1 is MNHEY and CDR2 is SVGAGI. The CDR3 sequence is 12 residues long. The CDR3 sequence is CASSPSVGKLFF. CDR3 sequence (DNA): TGTGCCAGCAGTCCCAGTGTTGGAAAACTGTTTTTT.

The V gene is TRBV5-1, the J gene TRBJ2-5; perhaps TRBD2 as D (6 bases). Trimming cost V 4 bases and J 5 bases, with 18 bases left between them. Germline-derived CDR1 and CDR2 are SGHRS and YFSETQ. The CDR3 consists of 15 residues. The chain's CDR3 is CASSTPPGGSETQYF. The CDR3 DNA follows: TGCGCCAGCAGCACACCTCCCGGGGGATCGGAGACCCAGTACTTC.

The table lists this clone with a count of one. The chain employs TRBV29-1 and TRBJ1-4; TRBD1 matches at 10 bases. CDR1 is SQVTM, CDR2 ANQGSEA, per germline. The CDR3 is 13 amino acids. DNA of the CDR3: TGCAGTTATAGGGGACAGGGGAATGAAAAACTGTTTTTT. Encoded protein: CSYRGQGNEKLFF.

A single count supports this clone. The chain joins TRBV2 to TRBJ1-2; the D is unclear. The germline CDR1 and CDR2 sequences are SNHLY and FYNNEI. V was trimmed by 6 bases and J by 7 bases, leaving 21 bases between them. This CDR3 has 15 amino acids. CDR3 coding DNA: TGTGCCAGCAGACTAGCCAGCCGCATAACCTTTGGCTACACCTTC. It translates to CASRLASRITFGYTF.

CDR3 amino acids: CASSHDPVGGRSYGYTF. CDR3 bases: TGTGCCAGCAGCCACGACCCGGTCGGGGGGCGCAGCTATGGCTACACCTTC. V usage is TRBV4-2 and J usage is TRBJ1-2; possibly TRBD1 for D (6 bases). V was pared by 3 bases and J by 4 bases, with 21 bases between. Germline-derived CDR1 and CDR2 are LGHNA and YNFKEQ. The CDR3 totals 17 residues.

The gene calls are TRBV9 and TRBJ1-1; D call uncertain. Trimming removed 0 bases at V and 8 bases at J, with 8 bases between. The germline V gene has CDR1 SGDLS and CDR2 YYNGEE. This CDR3 is 12 amino acids long. The CDR3, as DNA: TGTGCCAGCAGCGTAGTGGGAGGAGAAGCTTTCTTT. Protein sequence: CASSVVGGEAFF.

This clone was seen just once. This chain joins TRBV5-1 and TRBJ1-3, with a possible D match to TRBD1 (5 bases). The germline V and J ends were trimmed by 5 bases and 0 bases, with 6 bases remaining between them. In germline, CDR1 is SGHRS, CDR2 YFSETQ. This CDR3 is built from 13 residues. The CDR3 is CASRQGSGNTIYF. DNA of the CDR3: TGCGCCAGCAGGCAGGGCTCTGGAAACACCATATATTTT.

This chain uses TRBV5-8 with TRBJ1-1; D not resolved. Trimming removed 3 bases from V and 0 bases from J, with 6 bases in between. This CDR3 spans 13 amino acids. Germline CDR1 SGHTS, CDR2 YDEGEE. The chain's CDR3 is CASSSYLNTEAFF. CDR3 sequence (DNA): TGTGCCAGCAGCTCGTATCTGAACACTGAAGCTTTCTTT.

This clone has more than one count but fewer than ten. V usage is TRBV6-1 and J usage is TRBJ1-2, with 7 bases matching TRBD1. Germline V gene lookup returns CDR1 MNHNS and CDR2 SASEGT. The CDR3 length is 18 residues. The V gene end was trimmed by 4 bases and the J gene end by 4 bases; junction bases not matched to a gene: 18. The CDR3 DNA sequence: TGTGCCAGCAGTGGAGGGGACAGTGGGGATTGGGGTATCTATGGCTACACCTTC. It codes for CASSGGDSGDWGIYGYTF.

This clone was seen just once. V and J are TRBV10-1 and TRBJ1-5; 9 bases map to TRBD1. V lost 7 bases and J lost 5; bases outside the gene matches: 12. The length of the CDR3 is 16 residues. From germline, CDR1 is WNHNN and CDR2 SYGVQD (reference sequence). The CDR3 sequence is CASMVRTGDFHQPQHF. Here the CDR3 DNA reads TGCGCCAGCATGGTGAGGACAGGGGACTTCCATCAGCCCCAGCATTTT.

V is TRBV19 and J is TRBJ1-5; the D gene is possibly TRBD1 (6 bases). Trimming left V 5 bases short and J 3 bases short, with 17 bases between. There are 16 residues in the CDR3. Germline values: CDR1 LNHDA, CDR2 SQIVND (reference sequence). The CDR3 DNA is TGTGCCAGTAGTTTACTCCTGGACAGTCTCAATCAGCCCCAGCATTTT. It codes for CASSLLLDSLNQPQHF.